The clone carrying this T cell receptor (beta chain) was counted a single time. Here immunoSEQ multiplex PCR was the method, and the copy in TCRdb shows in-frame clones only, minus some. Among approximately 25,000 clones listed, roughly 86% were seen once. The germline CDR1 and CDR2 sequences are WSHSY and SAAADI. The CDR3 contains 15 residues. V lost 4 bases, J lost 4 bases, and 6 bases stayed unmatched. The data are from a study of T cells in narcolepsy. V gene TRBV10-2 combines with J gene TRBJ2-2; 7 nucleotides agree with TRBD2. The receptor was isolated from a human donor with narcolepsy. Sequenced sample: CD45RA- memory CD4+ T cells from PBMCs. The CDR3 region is CASSGPGLSTGELFF. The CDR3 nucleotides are TGCGCCAGCAGTGGACCGGGACTATCCACCGGGGAGCTGTTTTTT.